The 4 T cell receptor beta chains below were found in one sample sequenced in a study of OX40 agonist ivuxolimab in advanced cancers. The library came from the immunoSEQ multiplex PCR assay. TCRdb took over this immuneACCESS table, retaining in-frame rearrangements with V and J assigned. Such tables are incomplete; in checked studies, under half of the missing clones stem from an unresolved V gene, and the remainder is unexplained. For this sample the table gives 60,000 to 65,000 clones, of which 89% were detected only once. Around 11% of the sample belongs to the ten largest clones. The sequencing used CD4+ or CD8+ T cells sorted from blood, collected in a trial of the OX40 agonist ivuxolimab. Receptors were obtained from an adult with an advanced solid tumor such as melanoma, head and neck, liver or kidney cancer.

This sequence joins TRBV28 and TRBJ1-1, with D perhaps matching TRBD1 (5 bases). Trimming left V 4 bases short and J 4 bases short, with 10 bases between. CDR1 and CDR2 (germline): MDHEN, SYDVKM. This CDR3 is built from 13 residues. In DNA, the CDR3 is TGTGCCAGCAGTTCTGGCGGGGGCACTGAAGCTTTCTTT. It yields the protein CASSSGGGTEAFF.

The genes are TRBV19 and TRBJ2-7; D gene ambiguous. This CDR3 contains 13 residues. Germline V gene data show CDR1 as LNHDA and CDR2 as SQIVND (reference sequence). Trimming removed 1 base from V and 7 bases from J, with 11 bases in between. CDR3 in amino acids: CASSIVPNGEQYF. The CDR3 nucleotides read TGTGCCAGTAGTATAGTTCCCAACGGGGAGCAGTACTTC.

The J gene is TRBJ2-3, the V gene TRBV27; TRBD2 might be the D (5 bases). Trimming stripped 5 bases from V and 6 bases from J, with 15 bases between. This CDR3 is built from 14 residues. Per germline, CDR1 MNHEY and CDR2 SMNVEV (reference sequence). The CDR3 DNA reads TGTGCCAGCAGTCAGTACTCCCGCGGGGATACGCAGTATTTT. It codes for CASSQYSRGDTQYF.

This clone showed up just once. This sequence joins TRBV27 and TRBJ2-7; D gene unclear. This CDR3 is built from 12 residues. The ends were cut back, 5 bases at V and 7 bases at J, with 12 bases in the middle. Germline lookup yields CDR1 MNHEY and CDR2 SMNVEV (reference sequence). The DNA for the CDR3 is TGTGCCAGCAGTCACTCCAAGGGTGAGCAGTACTTC. This encodes CASSHSKGEQYF.